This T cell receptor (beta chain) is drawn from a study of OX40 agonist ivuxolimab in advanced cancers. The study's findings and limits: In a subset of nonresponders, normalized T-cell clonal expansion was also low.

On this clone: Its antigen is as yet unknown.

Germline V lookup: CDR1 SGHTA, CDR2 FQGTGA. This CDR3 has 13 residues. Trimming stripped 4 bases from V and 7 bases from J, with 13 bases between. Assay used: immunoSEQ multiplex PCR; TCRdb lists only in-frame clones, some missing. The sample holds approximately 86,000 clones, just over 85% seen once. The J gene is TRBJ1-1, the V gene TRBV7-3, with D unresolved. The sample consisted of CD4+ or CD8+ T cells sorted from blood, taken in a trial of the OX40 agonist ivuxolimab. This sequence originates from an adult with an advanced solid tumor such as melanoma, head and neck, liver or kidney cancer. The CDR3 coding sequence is TGTGCCAGCAGCTCCTCAGGTTTCGGTGAAGCTTTCTTT. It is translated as CASSSSGFGEAFF.